This is a list of T cell receptor beta chains from one sample in a study of OX40 agonist ivuxolimab in advanced cancers. Sequenced by immunoSEQ multiplex PCR; TCRdb stores in-frame clones only, minus some. This sample has approximately 100,000 clones, with about nine tenths found just once. The starting material was CD4+ or CD8+ T cells sorted from blood, obtained in a trial of the OX40 agonist ivuxolimab. The receptors were sampled from an adult with an advanced solid tumor such as melanoma, head and neck, liver or kidney cancer. Each CDR3 is given without its conserved first and last residue. The D gene is left open where the match is weak.

d_call v_call cdr3_aa
TRBD2 TRBV7-6 ASSPTGTSMSEQY
TRBD1 TRBV2 ASRYRDSSYEQY
TRBD1 TRBV4-3 ASSQGTGNHYGYT
- TRBV6-1 ASSTASVETQY
- TRBV28 ASSPGGSPNYEQY
TRBD2 TRBV28 ASSRLPSGMAYEQY
- TRBV2 ASSRTVLDEKLF
TRBD2 TRBV19 ASSIAGAGSYEQY
- TRBV15 ATSSVGFQETQY
- TRBV6-1 ASSEFVAYTDTQY
- TRBV19 ASSIRTEMNTEAF
TRBD1 TRBV7-9 ASSKWTGGYEKLF
- TRBV28 ASSLGLRRDTQY
- TRBV10-3 ATAGAVNQPQH
- TRBV5-1 ASSPLRQETQY
- TRBV7-2 ASQKDGSYNEQF
- TRBV25-1 ASQGSATNEKLF
- TRBV7-3 ANQDRPDEQF
- TRBV5-6 ASSLVSSRETQY
TRBD1 TRBV18 ASSPQGQHYNEQF
TRBD2 TRBV11-2 ASSLKRDAGELF
- TRBV5-6 ASTLTGSTDTQY
- TRBV28 ASRTGGAKNIQY
- TRBV5-6 ASSLGGWESSYNEQF
- TRBV28 ASSLLLAKNIQY
- TRBV7-3 ASSLTPTGPGYT
- TRBV6-7 ASSYSVDSQETQY
- TRBV7-9 ASGTAITDTQY
TRBD2 TRBV4-1 ASSQDRTSGYSYEQY
- TRBV2 ASSEAGQDYGYT
- TRBV5-1 ASSLSPTSTDEQY
- TRBV7-8 ASRARGFYEQY
- TRBV5-4 ASSLREPTNEKLF
- TRBV5-1 ASSLENPSTDTQY
- TRBV7-9 ASSFSEKLF
- TRBV28 ASSFLQGGRY
- TRBV4-1 ASSQEVGVATYEQY
- TRBV9 ASSVAGSGNTIY
TRBD1 TRBV18 ASSPGTGDPYYGYT
- TRBV7-9 ASSSNFKGEQY
TRBD1 TRBV28 ASGLRQGPGELF
- TRBV28 AIGTSNEKLF
- TRBV11-1 ASSSRGAVSYNEQF
- TRBV28 ASSPRGGANQPQH
TRBD1 TRBV7-9 ASSLKRTGGSGANVLT
TRBD1 TRBV7-9 ASSYTGTGGQF
TRBD2 TRBV7-7 ASSLWGSGRTTYEQY
- TRBV18 ASSPYEAGLYGYT
- TRBV19 ASSRSGTANSPLH
- TRBV6-4 ASSDSMEGPDEQY